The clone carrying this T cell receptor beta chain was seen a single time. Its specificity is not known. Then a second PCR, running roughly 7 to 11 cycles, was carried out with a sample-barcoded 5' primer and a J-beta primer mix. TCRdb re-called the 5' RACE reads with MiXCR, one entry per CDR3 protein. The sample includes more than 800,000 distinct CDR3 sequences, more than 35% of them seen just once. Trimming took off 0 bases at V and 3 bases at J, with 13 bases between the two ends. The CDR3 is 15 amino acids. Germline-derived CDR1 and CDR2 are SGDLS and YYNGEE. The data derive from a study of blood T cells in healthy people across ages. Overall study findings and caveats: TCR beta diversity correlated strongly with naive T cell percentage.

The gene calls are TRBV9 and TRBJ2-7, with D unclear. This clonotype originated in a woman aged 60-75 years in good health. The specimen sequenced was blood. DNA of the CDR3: TGTGCCAGCAGCGTAGCTCCGGACGGAGACTACGAGCAGTACTTC. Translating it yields CASSVAPDGDYEQYF.